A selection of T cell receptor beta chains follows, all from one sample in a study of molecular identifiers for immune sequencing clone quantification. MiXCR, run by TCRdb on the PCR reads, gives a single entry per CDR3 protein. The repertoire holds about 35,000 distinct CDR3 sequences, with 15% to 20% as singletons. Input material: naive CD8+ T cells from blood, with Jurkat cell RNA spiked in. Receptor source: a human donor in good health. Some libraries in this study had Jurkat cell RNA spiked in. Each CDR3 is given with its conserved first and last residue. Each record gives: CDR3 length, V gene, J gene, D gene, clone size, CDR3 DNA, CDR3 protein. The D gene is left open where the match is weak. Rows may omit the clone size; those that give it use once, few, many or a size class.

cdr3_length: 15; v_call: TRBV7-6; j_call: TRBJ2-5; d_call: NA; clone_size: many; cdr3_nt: TGTGCCAGCAGCTTAGGAGGTCACTACCAAGAGACCCAGTACTTC; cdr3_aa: CASSLGGHYQETQYF
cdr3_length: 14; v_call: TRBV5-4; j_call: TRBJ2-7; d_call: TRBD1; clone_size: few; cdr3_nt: TGTGCCAGCAGCTTGTGGGACAGCATCTACGAGCAGTACTTC; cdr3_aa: CASSLWDSIYEQYF
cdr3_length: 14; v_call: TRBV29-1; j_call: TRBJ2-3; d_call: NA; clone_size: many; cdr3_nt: TGCAGCGTGGACGGAGCAGATAGCACAGATACGCAGTATTTT; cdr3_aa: CSVDGADSTDTQYF
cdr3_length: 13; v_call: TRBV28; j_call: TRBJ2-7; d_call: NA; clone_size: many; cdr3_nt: TGTGCCAGCAGTTTTAATCACAACTACGAGCAGTACTTC; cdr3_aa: CASSFNHNYEQYF
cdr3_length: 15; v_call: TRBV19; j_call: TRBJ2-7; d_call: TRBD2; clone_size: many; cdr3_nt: TGTGCCAGTAGCCCGGGACTAGCGAGTTCCTACGAGCAGTACTTC; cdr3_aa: CASSPGLASSYEQYF
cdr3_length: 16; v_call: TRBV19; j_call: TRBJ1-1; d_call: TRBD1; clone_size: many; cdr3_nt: TGTGCCAGTACCTATTCTCCGACGCGACAGGGAACTGAAGCTTTCTTT; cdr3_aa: CASTYSPTRQGTEAFF
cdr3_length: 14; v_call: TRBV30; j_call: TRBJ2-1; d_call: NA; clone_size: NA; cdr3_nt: TGTGCCTGTAAGGGGACTCCCTCCTACAATGAGCAGTTCTTC; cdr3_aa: CACKGTPSYNEQFF
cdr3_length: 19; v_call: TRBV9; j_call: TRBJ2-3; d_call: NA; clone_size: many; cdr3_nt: TGTGCCAGCACGAAGGAGGGAGTTTTAGGGGGGGGCGCCACAGATACGCAGTATTTT; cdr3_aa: CASTKEGVLGGGATDTQYF
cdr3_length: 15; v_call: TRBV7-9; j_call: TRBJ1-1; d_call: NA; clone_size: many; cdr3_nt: TGTGCCAGCAGCTTAGGGACCGGGATGAACACTGAAGCTTTCTTT; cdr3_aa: CASSLGTGMNTEAFF
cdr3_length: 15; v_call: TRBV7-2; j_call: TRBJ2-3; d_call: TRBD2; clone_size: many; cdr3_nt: TGTGCCAGCAGCTTAACAGCGGGAGTGGTAGATACGCAGTATTTT; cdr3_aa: CASSLTAGVVDTQYF
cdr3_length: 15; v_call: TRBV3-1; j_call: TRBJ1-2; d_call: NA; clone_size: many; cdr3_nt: TGTGCCAGCAGCCAAGCCCTGGGGCCGAACTATGGCTACACCTTC; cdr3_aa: CASSQALGPNYGYTF
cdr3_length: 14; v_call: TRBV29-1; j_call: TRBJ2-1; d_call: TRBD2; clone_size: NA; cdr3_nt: TGCAGCGTTGAGTGGGCTAGCGGTTTCGATGAGCAGTTCTTC; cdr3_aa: CSVEWASGFDEQFF
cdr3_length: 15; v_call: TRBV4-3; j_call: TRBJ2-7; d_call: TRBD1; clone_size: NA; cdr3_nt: TGCGCCAGCAGCCGAGGGACAGGGGGAACCTACGAGCAGTACTTC; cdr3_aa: CASSRGTGGTYEQYF
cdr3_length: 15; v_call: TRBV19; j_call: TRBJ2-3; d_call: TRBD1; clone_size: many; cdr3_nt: TGTGCCAGTAGTCTTACAGGGGGTAGTACAGATACGCAGTATTTT; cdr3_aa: CASSLTGGSTDTQYF
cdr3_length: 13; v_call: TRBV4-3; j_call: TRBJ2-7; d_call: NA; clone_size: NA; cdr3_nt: TGCGCCAGCAGCCAAGGGTGGGGGTACGAGCAGTACTTC; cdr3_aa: CASSQGWGYEQYF
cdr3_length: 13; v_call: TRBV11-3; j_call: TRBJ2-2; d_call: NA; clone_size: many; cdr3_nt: TGTGCCAGCAGCTTACACCACACCGGGGAGCTGTTTTTT; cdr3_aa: CASSLHHTGELFF
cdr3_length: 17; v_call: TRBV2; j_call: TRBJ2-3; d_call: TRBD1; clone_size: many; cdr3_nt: TGTGCCAGCAGTGACCCCAAGGGACAGGGTCACACAGATACGCAGTATTTT; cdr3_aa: CASSDPKGQGHTDTQYF
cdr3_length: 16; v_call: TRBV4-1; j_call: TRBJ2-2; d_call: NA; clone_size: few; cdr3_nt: NA; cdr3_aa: CASSLETSETPGSCFF
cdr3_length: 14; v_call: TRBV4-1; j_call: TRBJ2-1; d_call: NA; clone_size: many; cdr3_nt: TGCGCCAGCAGCCCCCTCCCCGGCCACAATGAGCAGTTCTTC; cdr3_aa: CASSPLPGHNEQFF
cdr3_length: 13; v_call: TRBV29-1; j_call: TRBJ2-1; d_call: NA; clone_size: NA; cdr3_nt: TGCAGCGTTATAGGGGCCTCCTACAATGAGCAGTTCTTC; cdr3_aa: CSVIGASYNEQFF
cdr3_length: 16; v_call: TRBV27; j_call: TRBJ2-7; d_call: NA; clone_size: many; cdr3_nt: TGTGCCAGCAGTCCGACCCCGACAGGCAGCTCCTACGAGCAGTACTTC; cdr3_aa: CASSPTPTGSSYEQYF
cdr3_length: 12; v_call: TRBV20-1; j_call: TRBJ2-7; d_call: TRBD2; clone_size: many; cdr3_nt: TGCAGTGGTACTAGCGGGGGAGACGAGCAGTACTTC; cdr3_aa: CSGTSGGDEQYF
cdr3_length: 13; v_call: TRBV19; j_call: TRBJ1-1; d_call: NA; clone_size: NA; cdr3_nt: TGTGCCAGTCTCCCTAGGGAGGGCACTGAAGCTTTCTTT; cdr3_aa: CASLPREGTEAFF
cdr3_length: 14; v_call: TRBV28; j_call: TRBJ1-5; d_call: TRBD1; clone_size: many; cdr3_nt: TGTGCCAGCAGTTGGGACAGGGGGCTTCAGCCCCAGCATTTT; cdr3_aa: CASSWDRGLQPQHF
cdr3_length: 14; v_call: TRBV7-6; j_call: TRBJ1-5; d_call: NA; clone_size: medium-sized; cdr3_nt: TGTGCCAGCAGCTTAGGGCAGGGGTTTCAGCCCCAGCATTTT; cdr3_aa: CASSLGQGFQPQHF
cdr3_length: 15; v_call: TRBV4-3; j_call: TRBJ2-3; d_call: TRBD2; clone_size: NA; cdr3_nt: TGCGCCAGCAGCCCTAGCGGGAGTCCGCTGGATACGCAGTATTTT; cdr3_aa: CASSPSGSPLDTQYF
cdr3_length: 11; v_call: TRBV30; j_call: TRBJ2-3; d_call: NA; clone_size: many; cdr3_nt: TGTGCCTGGAGAGACCTCCGGACGCAGTATTTT; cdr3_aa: CAWRDLRTQYF
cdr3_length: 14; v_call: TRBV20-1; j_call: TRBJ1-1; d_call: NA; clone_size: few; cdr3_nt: TGCAGTGCTATCGGGGGGGTTTGGGACACTGAAGCTTTCTTT; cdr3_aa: CSAIGGVWDTEAFF
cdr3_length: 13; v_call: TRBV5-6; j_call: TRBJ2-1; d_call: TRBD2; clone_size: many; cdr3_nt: TGTGCCAGCAGCGGGGACTACGACAATGAGCAGTTCTTC; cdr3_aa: CASSGDYDNEQFF
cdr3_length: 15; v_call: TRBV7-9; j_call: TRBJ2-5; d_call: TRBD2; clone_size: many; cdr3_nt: TGTGCCAGCAGCCTCGCCGGGACTAGCGTCGAGACCCAGTACTTC; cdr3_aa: CASSLAGTSVETQYF
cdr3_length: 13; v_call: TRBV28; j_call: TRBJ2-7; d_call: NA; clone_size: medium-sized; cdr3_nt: TGTGCCAGCAGTTTTCTGGGGCCTTCCGAGCAGTACTTC; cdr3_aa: CASSFLGPSEQYF
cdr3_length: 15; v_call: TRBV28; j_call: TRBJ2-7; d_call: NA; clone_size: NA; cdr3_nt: TGTGCCAGCAGTAACTGGGACCGGAGCTCCTACGAGCAGTACTTC; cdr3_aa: CASSNWDRSSYEQYF
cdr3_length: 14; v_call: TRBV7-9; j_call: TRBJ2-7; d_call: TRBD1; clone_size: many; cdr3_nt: TGTGCCAGCACCAACGACAGGGAACCCTACGAGCAGTACTTC; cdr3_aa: CASTNDREPYEQYF
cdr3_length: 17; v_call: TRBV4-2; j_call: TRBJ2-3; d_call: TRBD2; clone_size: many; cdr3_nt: TGTGCCAGCAGCCAAGACCCGACTAGCGGGATGTCAGATACGCAGTATTTT; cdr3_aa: CASSQDPTSGMSDTQYF
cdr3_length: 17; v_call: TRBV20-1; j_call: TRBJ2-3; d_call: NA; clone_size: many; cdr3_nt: TGCAGTGCTAGAGATTGGGGGGGGCATGGGATCACAGATACGCAGTATTTT; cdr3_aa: CSARDWGGHGITDTQYF
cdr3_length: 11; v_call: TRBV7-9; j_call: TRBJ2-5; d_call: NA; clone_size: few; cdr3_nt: TGTGCCAGCAGCTTTGATGAGACCCAGTACTTC; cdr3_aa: CASSFDETQYF
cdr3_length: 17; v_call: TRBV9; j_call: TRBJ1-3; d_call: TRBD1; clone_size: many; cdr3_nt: TGTGCCAGCAGCGGCATCCGACAGGGGAGCTCTGGAAACACCATATATTTT; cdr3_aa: CASSGIRQGSSGNTIYF
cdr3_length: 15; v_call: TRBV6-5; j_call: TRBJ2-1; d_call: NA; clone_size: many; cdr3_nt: TGTGCCAGCAGTTATCCGCCCGCGGACAGCAATGAGCAGTTCTTC; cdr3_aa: CASSYPPADSNEQFF
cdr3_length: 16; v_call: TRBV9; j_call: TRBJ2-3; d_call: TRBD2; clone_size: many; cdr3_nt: TGTGCCAGCAGCTCGGGAGCGGGGGGGAGAGCAGATACGCAGTATTTT; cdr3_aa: CASSSGAGGRADTQYF
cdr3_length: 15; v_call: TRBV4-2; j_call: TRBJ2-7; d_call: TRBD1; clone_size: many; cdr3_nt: TGTGCCAGCAGCCAGGGACAGGGGGCTGGGGTCGAGCAGTACTTC; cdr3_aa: CASSQGQGAGVEQYF
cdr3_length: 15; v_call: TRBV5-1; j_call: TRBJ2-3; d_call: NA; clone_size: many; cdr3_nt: TGCGCCAGCAGCTTGGAGGCGGGACGCACAGATACGCAGTATTTT; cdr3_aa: CASSLEAGRTDTQYF
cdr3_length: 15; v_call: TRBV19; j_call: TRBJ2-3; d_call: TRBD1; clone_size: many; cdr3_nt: TGTGCCAGTAGTGCCAGGACAGGGGTGACAGATACGCAGTATTTT; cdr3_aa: CASSARTGVTDTQYF
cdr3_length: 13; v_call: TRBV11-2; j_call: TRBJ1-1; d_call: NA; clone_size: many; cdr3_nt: TGTGCCAGCAGCTTAGTCTTGGGCGCTGAAGCTTTCTTT; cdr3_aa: CASSLVLGAEAFF
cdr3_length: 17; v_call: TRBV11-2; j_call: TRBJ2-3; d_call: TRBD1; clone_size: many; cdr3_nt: TGTGCCAGCAGCGATGTTCCGGGACAGGCTAGCACAGATACGCAGTATTTT; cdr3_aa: CASSDVPGQASTDTQYF
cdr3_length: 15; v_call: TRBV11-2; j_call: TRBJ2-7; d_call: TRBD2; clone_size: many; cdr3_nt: TGTGCCAGCAGCTTACTAGCGGGGGGGCCGAGCGAGCAGTACTTC; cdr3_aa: CASSLLAGGPSEQYF
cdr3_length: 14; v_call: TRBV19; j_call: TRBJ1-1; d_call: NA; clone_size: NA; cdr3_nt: TGTGCCAGTACCTTCAAGAACATGAGCACTGAAGCTTTCTTT; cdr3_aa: CASTFKNMSTEAFF
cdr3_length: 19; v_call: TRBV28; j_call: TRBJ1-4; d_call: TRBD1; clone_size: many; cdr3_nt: TGTGCCAGCAGCCGAGGTGCCGGACAGGCGCGTGCAACTAATGAAAAACTGTTTTTT; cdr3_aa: CASSRGAGQARATNEKLFF
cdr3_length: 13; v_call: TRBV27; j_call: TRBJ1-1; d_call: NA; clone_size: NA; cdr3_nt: TGTGCCAGCAGTTTGGGGGGCTCCACTGAAGCTTTCTTT; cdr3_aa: CASSLGGSTEAFF
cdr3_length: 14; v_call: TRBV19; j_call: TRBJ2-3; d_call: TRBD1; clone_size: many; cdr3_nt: TGTGCCAGTAGCAGACAGGGCGGCACAGATACGCAGTATTTT; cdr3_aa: CASSRQGGTDTQYF
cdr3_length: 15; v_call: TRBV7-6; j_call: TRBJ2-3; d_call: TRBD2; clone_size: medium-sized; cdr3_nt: TGTGCCAGCAGCCTACTAGCGGGAGGTACAGATACGCAGTATTTT; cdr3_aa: CASSLLAGGTDTQYF
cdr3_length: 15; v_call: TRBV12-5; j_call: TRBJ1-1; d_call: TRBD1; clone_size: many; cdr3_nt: TGTGCTAGTGCCCATGGGAGGACAGGGCGGACTGAAGCTTTCTTT; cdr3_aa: CASAHGRTGRTEAFF
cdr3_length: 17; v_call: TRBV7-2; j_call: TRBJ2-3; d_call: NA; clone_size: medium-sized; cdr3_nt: TGTGCCAGCAGCTTAGATCCGCGTCTAGCTAGCACAGATACGCAGTATTTT; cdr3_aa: CASSLDPRLASTDTQYF
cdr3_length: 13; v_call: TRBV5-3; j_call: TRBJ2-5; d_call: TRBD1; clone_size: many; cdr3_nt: TGTGCCAGCTCCCGGGGACAGCAAGACACCCAGTACTTT; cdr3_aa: CASSRGQQDTQYF
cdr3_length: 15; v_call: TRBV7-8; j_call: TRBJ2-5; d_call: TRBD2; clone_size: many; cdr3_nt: TGTGCCAGCAGACCAGCGGGGGGGCCCGAAGAGACCCAGTACTTC; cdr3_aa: CASRPAGGPEETQYF
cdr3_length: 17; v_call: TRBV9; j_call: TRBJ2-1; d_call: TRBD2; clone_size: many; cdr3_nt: TGTGCCAGCAGCGTAGATCTAGCGGGGGGGGTCTACAATGAGCAGTTCTTC; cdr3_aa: CASSVDLAGGVYNEQFF
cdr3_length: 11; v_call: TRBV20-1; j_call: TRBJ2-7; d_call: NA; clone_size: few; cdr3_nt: TGCAGTGCTAGAGGGACCGGCGAGCAGTACTTC; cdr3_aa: CSARGTGEQYF
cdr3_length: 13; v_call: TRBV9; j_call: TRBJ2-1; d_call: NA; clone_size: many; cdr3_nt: TGTGCCAGCACCGCCCCGGCCCACAATGAGCAGTTCTTC; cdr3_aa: CASTAPAHNEQFF
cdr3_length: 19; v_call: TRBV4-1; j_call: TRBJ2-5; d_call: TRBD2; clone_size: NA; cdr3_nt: TGCGCCAGCAGCCAAGATGCGGAATCGGGGCTAGCGGGGGAAGAGGCCCAGTACTTC; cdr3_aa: CASSQDAESGLAGEEAQYF